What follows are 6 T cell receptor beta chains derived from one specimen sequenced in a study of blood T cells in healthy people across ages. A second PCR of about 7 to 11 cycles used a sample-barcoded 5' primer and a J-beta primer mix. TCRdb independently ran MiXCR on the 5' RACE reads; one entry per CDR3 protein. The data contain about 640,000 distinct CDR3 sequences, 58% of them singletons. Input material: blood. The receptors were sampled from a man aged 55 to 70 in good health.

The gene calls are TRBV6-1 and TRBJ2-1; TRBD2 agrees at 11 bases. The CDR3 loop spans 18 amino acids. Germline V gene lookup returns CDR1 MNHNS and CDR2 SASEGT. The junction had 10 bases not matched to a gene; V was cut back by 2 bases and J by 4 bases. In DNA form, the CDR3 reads TGTGCCAGCAGTGAATTCCCTAGCGGGGGGCTGAGTTACAATGAGCAGTTCTTC. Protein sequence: CASSEFPSGGLSYNEQFF.

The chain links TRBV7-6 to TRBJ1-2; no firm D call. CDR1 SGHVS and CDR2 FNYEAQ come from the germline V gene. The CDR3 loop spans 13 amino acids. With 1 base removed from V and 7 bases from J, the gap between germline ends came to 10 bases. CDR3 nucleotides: TGTGCCAGCAGCTTAGTCCCTGAGGGTGGCTACACCTTC. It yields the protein CASSLVPEGGYTF.

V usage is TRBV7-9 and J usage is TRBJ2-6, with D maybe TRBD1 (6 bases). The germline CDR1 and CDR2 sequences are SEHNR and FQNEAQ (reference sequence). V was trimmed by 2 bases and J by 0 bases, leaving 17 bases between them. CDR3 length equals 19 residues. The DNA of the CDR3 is TGTGCCAGCAGCTTACCCCGGACAGCGAGCTTCTCTGGGGCCAACGTCCTGACTTTC. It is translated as CASSLPRTASFSGANVLTF.

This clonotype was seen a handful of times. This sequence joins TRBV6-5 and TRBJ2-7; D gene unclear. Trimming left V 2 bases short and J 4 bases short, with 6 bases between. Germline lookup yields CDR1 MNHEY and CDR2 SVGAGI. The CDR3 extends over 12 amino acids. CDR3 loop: CASSYNEYEQYF. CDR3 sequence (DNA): TGTGCCAGCAGTTACAACGAGTACGAGCAGTACTTC.

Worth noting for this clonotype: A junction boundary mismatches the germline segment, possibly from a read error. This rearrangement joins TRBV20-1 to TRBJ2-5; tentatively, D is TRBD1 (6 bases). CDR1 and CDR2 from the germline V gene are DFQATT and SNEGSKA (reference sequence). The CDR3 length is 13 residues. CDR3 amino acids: CSATYRDQETQYF. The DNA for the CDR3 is TGCAGTGCAACTTACAGGGACCAAGAGACTCAGTACTTC.

As DNA, the CDR3 is TGCGCCAGCAGCCGTATACCCGAGGGTCGCACTCAGCCCCAGCATTTT. It specifies CASSRIPEGRTQPQHF. The gene calls are TRBV4-1 and TRBJ1-5; no firm D call. Germline V gene sequence: CDR1 MGHRA, CDR2 YSYEKL. CDR3 length: 16 amino acids. With 4 bases removed from V and 6 bases from J, the gap between germline ends came to 19 bases.